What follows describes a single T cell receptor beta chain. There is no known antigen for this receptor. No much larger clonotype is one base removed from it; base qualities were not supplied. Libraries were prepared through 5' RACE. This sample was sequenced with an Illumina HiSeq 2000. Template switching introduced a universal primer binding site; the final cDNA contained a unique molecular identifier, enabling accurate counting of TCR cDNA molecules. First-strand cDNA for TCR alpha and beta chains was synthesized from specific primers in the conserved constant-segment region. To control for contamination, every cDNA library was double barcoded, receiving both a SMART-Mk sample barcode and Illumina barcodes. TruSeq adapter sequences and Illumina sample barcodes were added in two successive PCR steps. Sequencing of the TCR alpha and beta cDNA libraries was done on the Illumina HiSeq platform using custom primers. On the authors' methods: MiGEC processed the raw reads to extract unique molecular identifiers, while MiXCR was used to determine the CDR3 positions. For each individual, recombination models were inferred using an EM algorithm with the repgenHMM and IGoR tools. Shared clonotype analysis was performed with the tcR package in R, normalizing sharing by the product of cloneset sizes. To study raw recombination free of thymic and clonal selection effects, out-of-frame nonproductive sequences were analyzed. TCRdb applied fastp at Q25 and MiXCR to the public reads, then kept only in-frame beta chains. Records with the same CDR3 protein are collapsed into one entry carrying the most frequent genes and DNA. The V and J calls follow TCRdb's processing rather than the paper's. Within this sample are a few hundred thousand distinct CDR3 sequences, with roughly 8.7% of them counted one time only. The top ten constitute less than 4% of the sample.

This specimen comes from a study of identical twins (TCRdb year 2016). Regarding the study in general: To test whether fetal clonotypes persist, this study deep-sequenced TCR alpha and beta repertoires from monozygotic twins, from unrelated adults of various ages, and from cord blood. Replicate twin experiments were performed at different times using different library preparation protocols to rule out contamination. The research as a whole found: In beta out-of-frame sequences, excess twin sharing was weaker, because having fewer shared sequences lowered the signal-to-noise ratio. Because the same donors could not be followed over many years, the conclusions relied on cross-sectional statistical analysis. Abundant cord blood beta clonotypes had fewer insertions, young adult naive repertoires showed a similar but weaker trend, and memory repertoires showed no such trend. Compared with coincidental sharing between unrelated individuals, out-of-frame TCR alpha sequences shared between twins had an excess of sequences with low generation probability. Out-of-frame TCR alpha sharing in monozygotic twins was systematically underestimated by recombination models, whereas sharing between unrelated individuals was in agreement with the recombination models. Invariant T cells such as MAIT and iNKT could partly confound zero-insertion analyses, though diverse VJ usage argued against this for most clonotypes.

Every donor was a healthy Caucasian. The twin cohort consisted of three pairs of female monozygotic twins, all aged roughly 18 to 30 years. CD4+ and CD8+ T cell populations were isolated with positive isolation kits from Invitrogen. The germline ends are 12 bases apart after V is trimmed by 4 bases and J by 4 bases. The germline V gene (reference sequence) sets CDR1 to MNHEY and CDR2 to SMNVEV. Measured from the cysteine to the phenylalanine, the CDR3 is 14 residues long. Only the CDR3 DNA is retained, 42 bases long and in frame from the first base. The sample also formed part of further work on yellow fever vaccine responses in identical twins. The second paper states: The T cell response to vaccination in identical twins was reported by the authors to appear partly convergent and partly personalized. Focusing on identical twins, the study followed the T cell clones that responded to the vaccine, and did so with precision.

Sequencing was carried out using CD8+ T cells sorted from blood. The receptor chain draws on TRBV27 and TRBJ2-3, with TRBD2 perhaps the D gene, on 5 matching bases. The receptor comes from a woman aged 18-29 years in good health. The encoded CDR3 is CASSSRGRADTQYF. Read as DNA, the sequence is TGTGCCAGCAGTTCCCGGGGTAGGGCAGATACGCAGTATTTT.